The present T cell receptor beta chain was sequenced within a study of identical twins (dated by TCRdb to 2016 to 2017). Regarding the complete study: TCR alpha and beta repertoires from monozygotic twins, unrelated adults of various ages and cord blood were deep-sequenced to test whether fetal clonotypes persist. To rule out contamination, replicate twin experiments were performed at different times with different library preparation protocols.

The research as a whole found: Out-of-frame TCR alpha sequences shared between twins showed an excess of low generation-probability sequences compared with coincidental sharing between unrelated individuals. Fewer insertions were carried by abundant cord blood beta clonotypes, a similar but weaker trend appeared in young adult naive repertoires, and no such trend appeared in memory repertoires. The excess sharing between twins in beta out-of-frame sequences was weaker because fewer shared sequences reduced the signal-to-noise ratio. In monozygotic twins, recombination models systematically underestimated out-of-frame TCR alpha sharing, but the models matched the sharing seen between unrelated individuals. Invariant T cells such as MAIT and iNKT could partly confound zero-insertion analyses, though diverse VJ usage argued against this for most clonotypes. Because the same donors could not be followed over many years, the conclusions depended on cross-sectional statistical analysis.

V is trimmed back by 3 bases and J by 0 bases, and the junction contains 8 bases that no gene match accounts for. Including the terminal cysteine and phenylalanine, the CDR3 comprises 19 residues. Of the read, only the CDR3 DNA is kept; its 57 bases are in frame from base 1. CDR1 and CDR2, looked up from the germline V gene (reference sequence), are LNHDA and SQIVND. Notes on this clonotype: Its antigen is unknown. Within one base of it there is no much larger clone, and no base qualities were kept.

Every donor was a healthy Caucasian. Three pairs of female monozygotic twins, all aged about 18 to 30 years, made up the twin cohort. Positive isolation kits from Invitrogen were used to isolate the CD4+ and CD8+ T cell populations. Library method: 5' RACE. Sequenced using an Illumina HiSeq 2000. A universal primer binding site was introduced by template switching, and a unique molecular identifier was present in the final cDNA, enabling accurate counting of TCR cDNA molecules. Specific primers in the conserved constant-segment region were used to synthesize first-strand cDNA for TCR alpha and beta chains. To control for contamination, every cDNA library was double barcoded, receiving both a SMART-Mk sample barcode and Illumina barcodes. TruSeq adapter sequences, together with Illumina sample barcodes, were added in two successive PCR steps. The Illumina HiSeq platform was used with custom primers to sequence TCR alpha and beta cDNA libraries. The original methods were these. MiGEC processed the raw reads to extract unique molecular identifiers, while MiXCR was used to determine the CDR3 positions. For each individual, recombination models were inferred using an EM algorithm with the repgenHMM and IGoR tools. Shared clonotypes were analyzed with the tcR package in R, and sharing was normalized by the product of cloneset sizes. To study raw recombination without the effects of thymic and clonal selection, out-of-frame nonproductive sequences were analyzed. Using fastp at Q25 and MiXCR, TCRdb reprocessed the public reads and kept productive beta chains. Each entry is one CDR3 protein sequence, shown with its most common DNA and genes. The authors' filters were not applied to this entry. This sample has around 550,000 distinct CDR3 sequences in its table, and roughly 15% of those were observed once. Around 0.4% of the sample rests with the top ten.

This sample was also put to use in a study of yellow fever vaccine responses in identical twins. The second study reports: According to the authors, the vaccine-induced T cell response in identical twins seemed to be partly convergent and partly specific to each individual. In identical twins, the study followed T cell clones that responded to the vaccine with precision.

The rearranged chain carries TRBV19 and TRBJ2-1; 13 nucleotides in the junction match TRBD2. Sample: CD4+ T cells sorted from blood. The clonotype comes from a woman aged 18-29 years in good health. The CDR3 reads CASSITSGRAGSSYNEQFF. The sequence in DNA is TGTGCCAGTAGTATTACTAGCGGGAGGGCCGGTAGCTCCTACAATGAGCAGTTCTTC.